These 20 T cell receptor beta chains were all obtained from the same sample, sequenced in a study of blood T cell repertoires in COVID-19 (dated by TCRdb to the early 2020s). The protocol used for the library was the immunoSEQ multiplex PCR assay. This immuneACCESS table, as held by TCRdb, lists in-frame sequences with V and J called but not all clones. Of the missing ones, under half trace to an unresolved V gene in checked studies; the others have no known cause. Here the sample has 200,000 to 250,000 clones; approximately 82% occur a single time. Together, the top ten hold about 9% of the sample. The sequencing input was peripheral blood. The receptors originated from a man between 45 and 60 years old with active or convalescent COVID-19.

This chain connects TRBV29-1 to TRBJ2-7; 7 nucleotides agree with TRBD2. Per the germline V gene, CDR1 is SQVTM and CDR2 is ANQGSEA. The trim removed 4 bases at V and 0 bases at J, leaving 9 bases unmatched. The CDR3 runs to 15 residues. The CDR3 is CSVGGTTLLSYEQYF. The CDR3 DNA is TGCAGCGTTGGCGGGACTACGTTACTCTCCTACGAGCAGTACTTC.

The chain links TRBV19 to TRBJ2-3; 7 bases line up with TRBD1. This CDR3 comprises 13 residues. Germline CDR1 LNHDA, CDR2 SQIVND (reference sequence). Losses at the gene ends were 3 bases for V and 5 bases for J; bases not matched to a gene: 2. The CDR3 DNA follows: TGTGCCAGTAGTATGGGACAGTTAGATACGCAGTATTTT. This sequence encodes CASSMGQLDTQYF.

The chain couples TRBV25-1 to TRBJ2-3; 14 bases line up with TRBD2. The length of the CDR3 is 18 residues. From germline, CDR1 is MGHDK and CDR2 SYGVNS. After removal of 1 base from V and 5 bases from J, the junction contained 8 bases not matched to a gene. Here the CDR3 DNA reads TGTGCCAGCAGTGAATCATCGGGACTAGCGGGAGTAGAAGATACGCAGTATTTT. The encoded protein is CASSESSGLAGVEDTQYF.

V gene TRBV7-3 combines with J gene TRBJ2-2, with 9 bases that match TRBD2. There are 15 residues in the CDR3. V trimming: 5 bases; J trimming: 7 bases; junction bases outside the gene matches: 8. Germline CDR1 reads SGHTA; CDR2 reads FQGTGA. The CDR3: CASSVSGSRGGELFF. The CDR3 coding sequence is TGTGCCAGCAGCGTTAGCGGGAGTAGGGGCGGGGAGCTGTTTTTT.

This clone turned up a few times. The V and J genes are TRBV7-3 and TRBJ2-2, with 8 bases identical to TRBD2. CDR1 SGHTA and CDR2 FQGTGA come from the germline V gene. The CDR3 is 16 residues long. The J segment lost 1 base and the V segment lost 0 bases, leaving 1 base of the junction unmatched. CDR3 in DNA: TGTGCCAGCAGCTTAACAGCGGGGGTGAACACCGGGGAGCTGTTTTTT. It translates to CASSLTAGVNTGELFF.

J is TRBJ2-1 and V is TRBV7-2, with 14 nucleotides matching TRBD2. This CDR3 has 16 residues. Germline CDR1 SGHTA, CDR2 FQGNSA. The ends lost 4 bases at V and 8 bases at J; junction bases unmatched: 7. CDR3 sequence (DNA): TGTGCCAGCAGCTCACGGATGACTAGCGGGAGGGATGAGCAGTTCTTC. Its translation is CASSSRMTSGRDEQFF.

The V gene is TRBV27, the J gene TRBJ1-1; 11 bases map to TRBD1. The CDR3 has 15 residues. Germline CDR1 reads MNHEY; CDR2 reads SMNVEV (reference sequence). V shed 2 bases, J shed 3 bases, and the junction held 2 bases outside the gene matches. The CDR3 nucleotides are TGTGCCAGCAGTTTAGGGACAGGGGGACACACTGAAGCTTTCTTT. It encodes CASSLGTGGHTEAFF.

V usage is TRBV15 and J usage is TRBJ2-7, with unresolved D. V gave up 0 bases and J gave up 4 bases, with 4 bases separating them. This CDR3 is 12 amino acids long. Germline loops: CDR1 LNHNV, CDR2 YYDKDF (reference sequence). The CDR3 DNA reads TGTGCCACCAGCAGAGACGGGTACGAGCAGTACGTC. Encoded protein: CATSRDGYEQYV.

The rearrangement joins TRBV5-4 to TRBJ2-3; TRBD2 might be the D (6 bases). Germline lookup yields CDR1 SGHNT and CDR2 YYREEE (reference sequence). The CDR3 is 14 residues long. V gave up 3 bases and J gave up 3 bases, with 11 bases separating them. CDR3: CASSSTTRTDTQYF. The DNA for the CDR3 is TGTGCCAGCAGCTCGACGACTAGAACAGATACGCAGTATTTT.

The J gene is TRBJ2-1, the V gene TRBV7-6; maybe TRBD1 (6 bases). Germline-derived CDR1 and CDR2 are SGHVS and FNYEAQ. This CDR3 contains 16 residues. Deletions cut 4 bases from V and 3 bases from J, with 16 bases between. The CDR3 is CASSSTPGDIYNEQFF. The CDR3 bases are TGTGCCAGCAGCTCCACCCCAGGGGATATCTACAATGAGCAGTTCTTC. The complete variable domain, with remaining parts taken from reference TRBV7-6 and TRBJ2-1, reads GAGVSQSPRYKVTKRGQDVALRCDPISGHVSLYWYRQALGQGPEFLTYFNYEAQQDKSGLPNDRFSAERPEGSISTLTIQRTEQRDSAMYRCASSSTPGDIYNEQFFGPGTRLTVL.

This clone was observed at least ten times. The chain is built from TRBV5-1 and TRBJ1-4, with 7 bases fitting TRBD1. The length of the CDR3 is 15 residues. V dropped 4 bases and J dropped 3; count of bases not matched to a gene: 6. Germline assignment: CDR1 SGHRS and CDR2 YFSETQ. The CDR3 is CASSPRGRSNEKLFF. The CDR3 DNA follows: TGCGCCAGCAGCCCCAGGGGGAGGTCTAATGAAAAACTGTTTTTT.

This chain uses TRBV7-3 with TRBJ2-1, with 7 bases identical to TRBD2. This CDR3 region has 15 residues. Germline CDR1 and CDR2: SGHTA and FQGTGA. The junction had 4 bases not matched to a gene; V was cut back by 5 bases and J by 0 bases. The DNA for the CDR3 is TGTGCCAGCAGCAGCGGGGTTAACTCCTACAATGAGCAGTTCTTC. Amino acid sequence: CASSSGVNSYNEQFF.

This chain joins TRBV5-1 and TRBJ1-2; the D gene is possibly TRBD1 (6 bases). V lost 5 bases and J 7 bases, leaving 30 bases between the germline ends. The CDR3 is 18 amino acids. The germline CDR1 and CDR2 sequences are SGHRS and YFSETQ. The CDR3 is CASRRTALLTGDPPGYTF. CDR3 coding DNA: TGCGCCAGCAGGAGGACAGCCCTGCTAACTGGTGACCCCCCTGGCTACACCTTC.

CDR3 bases: TGCAGCACATTAAAGGAGACCCAGTACTTC. Translation: CSTLKETQYF. The rearrangement joins TRBV29-1 to TRBJ2-5, with D unresolved. This CDR3 has 10 amino acids. Germline CDR1 is SQVTM and CDR2 is ANQGSEA. The germline V and J ends were trimmed by 8 bases and 5 bases, with 9 bases remaining between them.

Only one count was recorded for this clone. V is TRBV7-3 and J is TRBJ2-3; 10 bases are a match to TRBD2. There are 15 residues in the CDR3. V was clipped by 0 bases and J by 8 bases; unmatched bases: 5. Germline-derived CDR1 and CDR2 are SGHTA and FQGTGA. The CDR3 here is CASSLTSGGQPTQYF. The CDR3 bases are TGTGCCAGCAGCTTAACTAGCGGGGGGCAGCCTACGCAGTATTTT.

The chain joins TRBV5-6 to TRBJ2-5; the D gene is possibly TRBD1 (5 bases). The germline gives CDR1 SGHDT, CDR2 YYEEEE. This CDR3 region has 12 residues. V was pared by 3 bases and J by 8 bases, with 11 bases between. The CDR3, as DNA: TGTGCCAGCAGCTGGGGCCCCTCAACCCAGTACTTC. Amino acid sequence: CASSWGPSTQYF.

This chain uses TRBV19 with TRBJ1-5; 8 bases are shared with TRBD1. The CDR3 consists of 17 residues. CDR1 is LNHDA and CDR2 is SQIVND in the germline V gene (reference sequence). V lost 6 bases to trimming and J lost 1 base; unmatched junction nucleotides: 11. This CDR3 reads CASSLGQGGFSNQPQHF. In nucleotides, the CDR3 is TGTGCCAGTAGCCTTGGACAGGGAGGATTCAGCAATCAGCCCCAGCATTTT.

The V call is TRBV4-1, the J call TRBJ1-3; D is unresolved. Trimming removed 4 bases at V and 0 bases at J, with 19 bases between. The CDR3 runs 18 residues. The germline V gene encodes CDR1 MGHRA and CDR2 YSYEKL. DNA of the CDR3: TGCGCCAGCAGCCTCTGGCCCTTATTACCCCCCTCTGGAAACACCATATATTTT. It specifies CASSLWPLLPPSGNTIYF.

The chain couples TRBV19 to TRBJ2-6; 12 nucleotides agree with TRBD2. The CDR3 is 17 amino acids. Germline CDR1 reads LNHDA; CDR2 reads SQIVND (reference sequence). The junction had 6 bases not matched to a gene; V was cut back by 9 bases and J by 0 bases. The CDR3 DNA is TGTGCCAGCCAAAGGACTAGCGGGGTCTCTGGGGCCAACGTCCTGACTTTC. Translating gives CASQRTSGVSGANVLTF.

In this sample, this clone turned up a few times. The rearrangement uses TRBV6-5 and TRBJ2-1; possible D gene TRBD2, 6 bases. Looked up from germline, CDR1 is MNHEY and CDR2 is SVGAGI. The ends were cut back, 4 bases at V and 7 bases at J, with 14 bases in the middle. The CDR3 contains 14 residues. The CDR3 sequence: CASSSRGERNEQFF. CDR3 DNA: TGTGCCAGCAGTTCCCGCGGGGAGAGGAATGAGCAGTTCTTC.